The 21 T cell receptor beta chains given below trace back to one sample, sequenced in a study of cytomegalovirus exposure and HLA in healthy donors. Produced via immunoSEQ multiplex PCR; TCRdb's table is partial and in-frame only. This table has over 120,000 clones, 89% appearing once. Sequencing input: PBMCs. The receptors originated from a woman younger than 35 in good health and CMV-seropositive.

The chain combines TRBV4-2 with TRBJ2-7, with TRBD2 as a possible D gene (7 bases). The CDR3 loop spans 16 amino acids. Deletions cut 3 bases from V and 0 bases from J, with 15 bases between. Germline CDR1 and CDR2: LGHNA and YNFKEQ. Here the CDR3 reads CASSHARGGPSYEQYF. The CDR3 DNA is TGTGCCAGCAGCCACGCGAGGGGGGGGCCCTCCTACGAGCAGTACTTC.

The V call is TRBV11-2, the J call TRBJ2-2; TRBD1 might be the D (6 bases). The CDR3 consists of 15 residues. Between the trimmed V and J ends, which lost 3 bases and 4 bases, there was a span of 12 bases. CDR1 and CDR2 from the germline V gene are SGHAT and FQNNGV. The CDR3 is CASSFYGQPTGELFF. DNA for the CDR3: TGTGCCAGCAGCTTCTATGGACAGCCCACCGGGGAGCTGTTTTTT.

V is TRBV29-1 and J is TRBJ1-2, with TRBD1 matching over 9 bases. The CDR3 sequence is 16 residues long. Looked up from germline, CDR1 is SQVTM and CDR2 is ANQGSEA. Trimming removed 3 bases from V and 7 bases from J; junction bases left unmatched: 15. This chain's CDR3 is CSVDVGGQGPSPGYTF. CDR3 nucleotides: TGCAGCGTTGACGTTGGGGGACAGGGCCCTAGTCCTGGCTACACCTTC.

J is TRBJ1-4 and V is TRBV30; 9 nucleotides match TRBD1. V shed 0 bases and J 8 bases; nucleotides not matched to a gene: 7. The CDR3 spans 15 residues. Looked up from germline, CDR1 is GTSNPN and CDR2 is SVGIG (reference sequence). The CDR3 nucleotides are TGTGCCTGGAGTGTGGGGGACAGGGCGGGAGAAAAACTGTTTTTT. Translation: CAWSVGDRAGEKLFF.

CDR3 sequence: CASSLGTGNTGELFF. Written as DNA, the CDR3 is TGTGCCAGCAGTTTAGGGACAGGGAACACCGGGGAGCTGTTTTTT. V is TRBV27 and J is TRBJ2-2; 8 positions match TRBD1. This CDR3 is 15 amino acids long. The germline V gene has CDR1 MNHEY and CDR2 SMNVEV (reference sequence). Germline trimming cut 2 bases from V and 1 base from J; bases unmatched to any gene: 0.

The chain carries TRBV28 and TRBJ2-7; 7 bases are shared with TRBD1. This CDR3 has 16 amino acids. V was clipped by 6 bases and J by 0 bases; unmatched bases: 11. Germline CDR1 and CDR2: MDHEN and SYDVKM. CDR3 residues: CASSRLRDSLSYEQYF. CDR3 in DNA: TGTGCCAGCAGCCGCCTCCGGGACAGTCTCTCCTACGAGCAGTACTTC.

The chain recombines TRBV6-5 with TRBJ1-1; TRBD1 aligns across 8 bases. V gave up 4 bases and J gave up 3 bases; unmatched junction bases: 4. CDR3 length equals 14 residues. CDR1 MNHEY and CDR2 SVGAGI come from the germline V gene. The CDR3 sequence: CASSLTGAYTEAFF. The CDR3, as DNA: TGTGCCAGCAGTTTGACAGGGGCTTACACTGAAGCTTTCTTT.

The gene calls are TRBV6-5 and TRBJ2-5; weak D call: TRBD2 (6 bases). The CDR3 runs 14 residues. Germline CDR1 is MNHEY and CDR2 is SVGAGI. The ends were cut back, 0 bases at V and 4 bases at J, with 9 bases in the middle. This CDR3 is CASSYSGGIETQYF. DNA for the CDR3: TGTGCCAGCAGTTACTCAGGAGGGATAGAGACCCAGTACTTC.

This chain connects TRBV6-1 to TRBJ2-1; D may be TRBD1 (6 bases). The CDR3 consists of 12 residues. CDR1 is MNHNS, CDR2 SASEGT, per germline. V lost 4 bases and J lost 15, with 16 bases in between. CDR3 in DNA: TGTGCCAGCAGTGCAAACAGGGTGGTGGCGTTCTTC. Amino acid sequence: CASSANRVVAFF.

CDR3 region: CASSVEPLYGYTF. CDR3 DNA sequence: TGTGCCAGCAGCGTAGAGCCCCTCTATGGCTACACCTTC. The V call is TRBV9, the J call TRBJ1-2; D remains unclear. The CDR3 covers 13 residues. The V end was cut by 0 bases, the J end by 4 bases, with 7 bases between. Germline CDR1 and CDR2: SGDLS and YYNGEE.

V usage is TRBV30 and J usage is TRBJ2-3; the match to TRBD2 covers 8 bases. Germline V gives CDR1 GTSNPN, CDR2 SVGIG (reference sequence). J was trimmed by 3 bases and V by 0 bases; bases with no gene match: 2. The CDR3 has 14 amino acids. CDR3 amino acids: CAWSVERGTDTQYF. As DNA, the CDR3 is TGTGCCTGGAGTGTGGAGCGGGGGACAGATACGCAGTATTTT.

The chain links TRBV27 to TRBJ2-1, with 10 bases matching TRBD1. V gave up 4 bases and J gave up 5 bases; unmatched junction bases: 11. This CDR3 contains 17 residues. Germline V gene data show CDR1 as MNHEY and CDR2 as SMNVEV (reference sequence). CDR3 sequence reads: CASSSLKRQGAHNEQFF. The CDR3 bases are TGTGCCAGCAGTTCACTCAAGCGACAGGGGGCCCACAATGAGCAGTTCTTC.

J is TRBJ2-2 and V is TRBV28, with no clear D. V was cut by 6 bases and J by 1 base, with 15 bases left in between. The CDR3 consists of 16 residues. Germline V gene sequence: CDR1 MDHEN, CDR2 SYDVKM. CDR3 nucleotide sequence: TGTGCCAGCAGCCTCGGTCAATTCATGAACACCGGGGAGCTGTTTTTT. The encoded protein is CASSLGQFMNTGELFF.

The sample holds a few counts of this clone. The chain uses TRBV2 and TRBJ1-5; a weak D match, TRBD1 (6 bases). The CDR3 is made up of 15 amino acids. V lost 2 bases and J lost 5, with 13 bases in between. Germline lookup yields CDR1 SNHLY and CDR2 FYNNEI. The CDR3 here is CASSERGQYHQPQHF. The DNA for the CDR3 is TGTGCCAGCAGTGAAAGAGGACAGTATCATCAGCCCCAGCATTTT.

This chain joins TRBV7-2 and TRBJ1-1; D unresolved. The V end was cut by 0 bases, the J end by 0 bases, with 8 bases between. The CDR3 loop spans 15 amino acids. Germline-derived CDR1 and CDR2 are SGHTA and FQGNSA. The DNA of the CDR3 is TGTGCCAGCAGCTTAGCCCCGGGGATGAACACTGAAGCTTTCTTT. It codes for CASSLAPGMNTEAFF.

The sample holds one count of this clone. The V and J genes are TRBV4-1 and TRBJ2-5, with TRBD2 matching over 10 bases. CDR1 is MGHRA and CDR2 is YSYEKL in the germline V gene. The CDR3 length is 16 residues. V lost 5 bases, J lost 5 bases, and 11 bases stayed unmatched. The chain's CDR3 is CASSSPPSGGWETQYF. The DNA for the CDR3 is TGCGCCAGCAGCTCCCCCCCTAGCGGGGGTTGGGAGACCCAGTACTTC.

The J gene is TRBJ1-1, the V gene TRBV7-2; no clear D gene. This CDR3 comprises 12 residues. Germline values: CDR1 SGHTA, CDR2 FQGNSA. V was cut by 5 bases and J by 0 bases, with 4 bases left in between. For the CDR3, the DNA is TGTGCCAGCAGCCAGGTGAACACTGAAGCTTTCTTT. Protein: CASSQVNTEAFF.

This chain links TRBV30 with TRBJ2-7, with TRBD2 matching 9 bases. CDR3 size: 16 residues. Trimming cost V 0 bases and J 6 bases; bases outside gene matches: 12. Germline V lookup: CDR1 GTSNPN, CDR2 SVGIG (reference sequence). Here the CDR3 DNA reads TGTGCCTGGAGTGTACCCACGAGCGGGGGGAGACCCGAGCAGTACTTC. Translation: CAWSVPTSGGRPEQYF. The full variable domain, its missing parts supplied by reference TRBV30 and TRBJ2-7, is SQTIHQWPATLVQPVGSPLSLECTVEGTSNPNLYWYRQAAGRGLQLLFYSVGIGQISSEVPQNLSASRPQDRQFILSSKKLLLSDSGFYLCAWSVPTSGGRPEQYFGPGTRLTVT.

CDR3 coding DNA: TGTGCCAGCAATCGGGACAGCGGATCCGAGCAGTACTTC. This sequence encodes CASNRDSGSEQYF. The chain carries TRBV2 and TRBJ2-7, with TRBD1 identical over 7 bases. V lost 7 bases, J lost 6 bases, and 9 bases stayed unmatched. The CDR3 extends over 13 amino acids. In germline, CDR1 is SNHLY, CDR2 FYNNEI. Based on the CDR3 plus reference TRBV2 and TRBJ2-7, the full variable domain is EPEVTQTPSHQVTQMGQEVILRCVPISNHLYFYWYRQILGQKVEFLVSFYNNEISEKSEIFDDQFSVERPDGSNFTLKIRSTKLEDSAMYFCASNRDSGSEQYFGPGTRLTVT.

The chain links TRBV2 to TRBJ2-7; perhaps TRBD1 as D (6 bases). Germline V gives CDR1 SNHLY, CDR2 FYNNEI. This CDR3 is 16 amino acids long. V was cut by 6 bases and J by 3 bases, with 21 bases left in between. DNA for the CDR3: TGTGCCAGCAGGACCCCCTCAGGGGCCCTTAACTACGAGCAGTACTTC. It yields the protein CASRTPSGALNYEQYF.

The chain joins TRBV11-3 to TRBJ2-1; 12 bases are shared with TRBD1. CDR3 length: 15 residues. CDR1 and CDR2 (germline): SGHNT, YENEEA. The trim removed 4 bases at V and 8 bases at J, leaving 6 bases unmatched. The CDR3 is CASSSGTGGHDEQFF. CDR3 bases: TGTGCCAGCAGCTCCGGGACAGGGGGCCACGATGAGCAGTTCTTC.